The 8 T cell receptor beta chains listed next were all sequenced from one sample in a study of PD-1 blockade in classical Hodgkin lymphoma. Sequencing was performed with immunoSEQ multiplex PCR; in TCRdb, only in-frame clones are kept and a portion is missing. In the table there are about 6,800 clones, roughly 85% of which are singletons. All trial patients relapsed after autologous stem cell transplantation. Negative selection with magnetic separation was used to purify CD4+ T cells from thawed PBMCs. The sample here was CD4+ T cells from blood, taken at baseline. The receptors originated from a human donor with classical Hodgkin lymphoma.

The rearrangement links TRBV6-5 to TRBJ2-7; D possibly matches TRBD1 or TRBD2 (5 bases each). The germline V gene encodes CDR1 MNHEY and CDR2 SVGAGI. The CDR3 loop spans 15 amino acids. V dropped 6 bases and J dropped 4 bases, with 19 bases sitting between them. As DNA, the CDR3 is TGTGCCAGCAGGACCGAGCAGGGAGCGATTTACGAGCAGTACTTC. Translated, it gives CASRTEQGAIYEQYF.

The chain has TRBV7-2 and TRBJ2-1, with D uncertain. V lost 1 base, J lost 2 bases, and 6 bases lay in between. The CDR3 has 14 amino acids. From germline, CDR1 is SGHTA and CDR2 FQGNSA. CDR3 bases: TGTGCCAGCAGCTTAGATAGGGCCTACAATGAGCAGTTCTTC. It is translated as CASSLDRAYNEQFF.

This chain connects TRBV14 to TRBJ1-2; D is unclear. This CDR3 spans 13 amino acids. The V gene's germline CDR1 is SGHDN and CDR2 FVKESK. Trimming pared 1 base from V and 2 bases from J, leaving 5 bases between. The CDR3 coding sequence is TGTGCCAGCAGCCAAGTTGCGAACTATGGCTACACCTTC. It specifies CASSQVANYGYTF.

The chain carries TRBV15 and TRBJ2-3; 8 bases align to TRBD2. V trimming: 6 bases; J trimming: 0 bases; junction bases outside the gene matches: 5. In germline, CDR1 is LNHNV, CDR2 YYDKDF (reference sequence). There are 15 residues in the CDR3. The CDR3 coding sequence is TGTGCCACCAGAGAACGGACTAGCAGCACAGATACGCAGTATTTT. It encodes CATRERTSSTDTQYF.

The rearrangement joins TRBV10-3 to TRBJ1-1; 11 positions match TRBD1. The CDR3 is 14 amino acids. The junction had 3 bases not matched to a gene; V was cut back by 5 bases and J by 4 bases. CDR1 ENHRY and CDR2 SYGVKD come from the germline V gene. CDR3 sequence: CAISSGTGGTEAFF. The DNA for the CDR3 is TGTGCCATCAGTTCGGGGACAGGGGGCACTGAAGCTTTCTTT.

The chain is built from TRBV21-1 and TRBJ2-1. TRBV21-1 is deemed a pseudogene. The CDR3 spans 16 residues. The CDR3 sequence: CASSPLVRSSYNEQFF. As DNA, the CDR3 is TGTGCCAGCAGCCCCCTTGTCAGGAGCTCCTACAATGAGCAGTTCTTC.

This clone has just one count. The chain is built from TRBV5-1 and TRBJ2-3; D call uncertain. Trimming took off 0 bases at V and 6 bases at J, with 5 bases between the two ends. Looked up from germline, CDR1 is SGHRS and CDR2 is YFSETQ. The CDR3 contains 12 residues. For the CDR3, the DNA is TGCGCCAGCAGCTTGGCAGCTGATACGCAGTATTTT. It is translated as CASSLAADTQYF.

This clone was picked up one time. The chain is built from TRBV28 and TRBJ2-2; D may be TRBD1 (6 bases). Trimming shortened V by 10 bases and J by 3 bases, and 18 bases separated the two germline ends. CDR1 MDHEN and CDR2 SYDVKM come from the germline V gene. The CDR3 is 15 amino acids. For the CDR3, the DNA is TGTGCCACCATGAAAGGGGGTGCCGACACCGGGGAGCTGTTTTTT. It codes for CATMKGGADTGELFF. Full variable domain (remainder filled in from reference TRBV28 and TRBJ2-2): DVKVTQSSRYLVKRTGEKVFLECVQDMDHENMFWYRQDPGLGLRLIYFSYDVKMKEKGDIPEGYSVSREKKERFSLILESASTNQTSMYLCATMKGGADTGELFFGEGSRLTVL.